A single T cell receptor beta chain is shown here with its context. The antigen is unknown. This entry comes from a study of monozygotic twins with inflammatory bowel disease. Whole-study results and caveats: Varying immunosuppressive regimens may have increased patient repertoire variability.

Investigators extracted total RNA from whole blood and did not sort T cells. In germline, CDR1 is MNHEY, CDR2 SVGAGI. The CDR3 is made up of 11 amino acids. Starting material for each TCR library was about 3,300 ng of total RNA. Each UMI, carrying a 6-nucleotide sample barcode, came from template switching. TCRdb reprocessed the 5' RACE reads, with one entry per CDR3 protein and no DNA. The sample totals more than 300,000 distinct CDR3 sequences. The material sequenced was blood. This receptor was taken from a human donor with ulcerative colitis or Crohn's disease, or a healthy co-twin of an affected twin (not recorded which). The chain couples TRBV6-5 to TRBJ2-7; the TCRdb call, TRBD1, lacks DNA for checking. CDR3 loop: CASRTGWKQYF.